This T cell receptor (beta chain) was identified during a study of CD8+ T cells in alopecia areata. The CDR3 totals 10 residues. Germline V CDR1 and CDR2: MGHDK, SYGVNS. The study's findings and limits: Especially in alopecia totalis/universalis, lesional scalp showed greater clonality than normal scalp did. Sequencing of scalp samples also captures resident alphabeta T cells of normal skin.

Sequencing templates came from extracted RNA that was reverse transcribed into cDNA. Profiling relied on immunoSEQ multiplex PCR, and the TCRdb table lists in-frame clones only, not all of them. Of 100,000 to 150,000 clones listed, 45% to 50% were seen once; the top ten hold more than 9%. Both peripheral blood and punch biopsies of lesional scalp skin were obtained from patients who had alopecia areata. Investigators sorted PBMCs to obtain both CD4+ and CD8+ T cells. A word on this clone: Its antigen is undetermined.

The chain carries TRBV25-1 and TRBJ2-1; no clear D gene. Sequencing was carried out using NKG2D-low CD8+ T cells sorted from blood. This clonotype originated in a human donor with alopecia areata. The CDR3 bases are TGTGCTGCTGGCTACAATGAGCAGTTCTTC. Translation: CAAGYNEQFF.